This is a list of T cell receptor beta chains from one sample in a study of shared clonotypes between healthy human individuals. Libraries were prepared by immunoSEQ multiplex PCR; TCRdb keeps only in-frame clonotypes and omits some of them. The table shows approximately 2.3 million clones, with roughly 93% occurring only once. Sample: naive CD4+ T cells from PBMCs. The source is a man younger than 30 in good health. Some clones in this sample may be carry-over from other donors' samples. Each CDR3 is given with its conserved first and last residue.

TRBV27	TRBJ2-7	CASSLGAMGGAGYEQYF
TRBV28	TRBJ1-4	CASSLAGALGTNEKLFF
TRBV11-3	TRBJ2-1	CASSLTSEYNEQFF
TRBV5-4	TRBJ2-3	CASSLSLEDTDTQYF
TRBV14	TRBJ1-4	CASSQDRFARGRFLPNEKLFF
TRBV5-6	TRBJ2-3	CASSLVGGIMDTQYF
TRBV7-2	TRBJ2-1	CASSLVASGLYNEQFF
TRBV9	TRBJ1-4	CASSDGGTVNEKLFF
TRBV7-2	TRBJ2-2	CASSLDWLLAGGGTGELFF
TRBV11-2	TRBJ2-1	CASSSRGLAGVSSYNEQFF
TRBV18	TRBJ1-1	CASSPGQGVFLNTEAFF
TRBV7-3	TRBJ2-3	CASSRGLTDTQYF
TRBV28	TRBJ2-7	CASSLSGGPTYEQYF
TRBV28	TRBJ1-5	CASSLVTYQPQHF
TRBV18	TRBJ2-7	CASSPGLAEGRATYEQYF
TRBV4-3	TRBJ1-4	CASSPRSGTGEKLFF
TRBV6-5	TRBJ2-7	CASSNRDTFRRHF
TRBV6-6	TRBJ2-7	CASSYSTDSAYEQYF
TRBV5-4	TRBJ2-7	CASSPETGGEQYF
TRBV5-4	TRBJ2-7	CASSGSGSPPYEQYF
TRBV5-1	TRBJ1-1	CASSKDTARNTEAFF
TRBV30	.	CAWSGGSDYEQYF
TRBV28	TRBJ1-5	CASTIGWGQGQGSNQPQHF
TRBV5-1	TRBJ1-2	CASSSGQGEYGYTF
TRBV28	TRBJ1-1	CASSSGRSMNTEAFF
TRBV28	TRBJ1-2	CASSSRQGLGYGYTF
TRBV2	TRBJ1-5	CASAVMNNQPQHF
TRBV4-3	TRBJ1-2	CASSQQVQGGYTF
TRBV6-5	TRBJ2-3	CASSSGTSTDTQYF
TRBV5-1	TRBJ2-7	CASSSGTSGRGVGEQYF
TRBV20-1	TRBJ1-4	CSAGHNEKLFF
TRBV15	TRBJ1-2	CATSAGTEGYGYTF
TRBV28	TRBJ2-7	CASSSGGPYEQYF
TRBV5-1	TRBJ2-3	CASRSGAGATDTQYF